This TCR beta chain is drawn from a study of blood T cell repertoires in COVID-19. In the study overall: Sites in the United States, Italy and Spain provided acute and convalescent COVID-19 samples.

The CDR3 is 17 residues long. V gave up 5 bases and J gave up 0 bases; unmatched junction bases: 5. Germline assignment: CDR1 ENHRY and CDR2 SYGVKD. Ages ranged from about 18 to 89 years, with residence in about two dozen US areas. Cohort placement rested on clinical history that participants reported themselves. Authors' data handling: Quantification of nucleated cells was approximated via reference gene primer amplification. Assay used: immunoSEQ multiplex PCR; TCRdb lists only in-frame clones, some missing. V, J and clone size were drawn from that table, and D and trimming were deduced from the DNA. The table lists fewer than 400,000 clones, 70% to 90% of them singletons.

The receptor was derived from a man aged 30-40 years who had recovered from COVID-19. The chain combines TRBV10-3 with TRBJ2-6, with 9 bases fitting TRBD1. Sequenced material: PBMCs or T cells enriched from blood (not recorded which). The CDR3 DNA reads TGTGCCATCAGTCAGGGACAGGGACACTCTGGGGCCAACGTCCTGACTTTC. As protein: CAISQGQGHSGANVLTF.